Below, 2 T cell receptor beta chains from the same sample are listed, as sequenced in a study of T cell repertoires in cytomegalovirus infection. From the reads, TCRdb called clonotypes with MiXCR, one entry per CDR3 protein. The data contain around 450,000 distinct CDR3 sequences, approximately 11% of them singletons. Sample: PBMCs. These receptors came from a human donor in good health (CMV status not recorded). Some clones in this sample may be carry-over from other donors' samples.

This clonotype was detected ten times or more. The rearrangement uses TRBV14 and TRBJ1-1; D unresolved. This CDR3 region has 14 residues. In germline, CDR1 is SGHDN, CDR2 FVKESK. Trimming pared 0 bases from V and 10 bases from J, leaving 15 bases between. The CDR3: CASSQDQADRVAFF. Here the CDR3 DNA reads TGTGCCAGCAGCCAAGATCAGGCAGACCGTGTAGCTTTCTTT.

This clonotype showed up many times. This chain uses TRBV7-3 with TRBJ1-3; no definite D call. From germline, CDR1 is SGHTA and CDR2 FQGTGA. The CDR3 loop spans 15 amino acids. Trimming shortened V by 2 bases and J by 2 bases, and 10 bases separated the two germline ends. CDR3 loop: CASSLGRQPGNTIYF. The CDR3 region has the DNA TGTGCCAGCAGCTTAGGGAGGCAGCCTGGAAACACCATATATTTT. The full variable domain, completed using reference TRBV7-3 and TRBJ1-3, is GAGVSQTPSNKVTEKGKYVELRCDPISGHTALYWYRQSLGQGPEFLIYFQGTGAADDSGLPNDRFFAVRPEGSVSTLKIQRTERGDSAVYLCASSLGRQPGNTIYFGEGSWLTVV.